The 5 T cell receptor beta chains listed next were all sequenced from one sample in a study of CD8+CD57+ T cells in acquired aplastic anemia. Sequencing involved patients with CD8+CD57+ cell expansion previously shown by flow cytometry. Genomic DNA, serving as template, underwent TCR beta VDJ and CDR3 profiling. TCRdb recomputed calls from the reads with MiXCR, one row per CDR3 protein. The table includes 150,000 to 180,000 distinct CDR3 sequences, 52% detected once. Sequences were obtained from sorted CD4+, CD8+, or CD8+CD57+ T cells (not recorded which) from PBMCs. The receptors shown here come from a human donor with aplastic anemia.

This clonotype has at least ten counts. The chain carries TRBV11-2 and TRBJ2-1; D perhaps matches TRBD1 (5 bases). The germline V and J ends were trimmed by 3 bases and 8 bases, with 17 bases remaining between them. Germline values: CDR1 SGHAT, CDR2 FQNNGV. This CDR3 comprises 15 residues. CDR3 in amino acids: CASSLKWSGMDEQFF. DNA of the CDR3: TGTGCCAGCAGCTTGAAGTGGTCAGGGATGGATGAGCAGTTCTTC.

This clonotype has ten or more counts. The V and J genes are TRBV6-5 and TRBJ2-3, with 7 bases lining up with TRBD2. The germline gives CDR1 MNHEY, CDR2 SVGAGI. This CDR3 comprises 14 residues. V gave up 2 bases and J gave up 4 bases; unmatched junction bases: 3. CDR3 coding DNA: TGTGCCAGCAGTTACCAGGGAGGGTCAGATACGCAGTATTTT. Translating gives CASSYQGGSDTQYF.

This clonotype was seen many times. The chain is built from TRBV4-3 and TRBJ1-1, with 7 bases aligning to TRBD1. From germline, CDR1 is LGHNA and CDR2 YSLEER. This CDR3 contains 15 residues. V lost 0 bases to trimming and J lost 4 bases; unmatched junction nucleotides: 5. The CDR3 region is CASSQEATGVTEAFF. CDR3 coding DNA: TGCGCCAGCAGCCAAGAGGCAACAGGGGTCACTGAAGCTTTCTTT.

This clonotype has at least ten counts. As DNA, the CDR3 is TGTGCCAGCAGCCGCCGGGACAACTTTGGCGCGGATACGCAGTATTTT. Its protein is CASSRRDNFGADTQYF. The J gene is TRBJ2-3, the V gene TRBV11-1; a weak D match, TRBD1 (6 bases). Per the germline V gene, CDR1 is SGHAT and CDR2 is FQDESV (reference sequence). This CDR3 has 16 residues. The germline V and J ends were trimmed by 5 bases and 6 bases, with 21 bases remaining between them.

The V gene is TRBV12-3 or TRBV12-4, the J gene TRBJ1-2; 8 nucleotides align to TRBD1. Losses at the gene ends were 5 bases for V and 4 bases for J; bases not matched to a gene: 3. The CDR3 covers 13 residues. The CDR3 DNA is TGTGCCAGCAGTAACGACAGGGGCTATGGCTACACCTTC. Its translation: CASSNDRGYGYTF.